This T cell receptor beta chain was documented in a study of blood T cells in healthy people across ages. This CDR3 is 13 amino acids long. Germline V gene lookup returns CDR1 MNHEY and CDR2 SMNVEV (reference sequence). For the second PCR, which ran for roughly 6 to 11 cycles, a sample-barcoded 5' primer and a J-beta primer mix were used. Each CDR3 protein gets one entry after TCRdb re-called the 5' RACE reads with MiXCR. The sample shows hundreds of thousands of distinct CDR3 sequences, roughly 25% of them seen only once. This same sample was also taken into another study, of T cells of mothers and their children.

This sequence was found in a boy between 5 and 17 years old in good health. Sequenced material: blood. V is TRBV27 and J is TRBJ2-5; D is possibly TRBD2 (7 bases). The last part of the DNA fits TRBJ2-1 better; the J call may be wrong. The CDR3 nucleotides read TGTGCCAGCAGTTTATCGCGGGGGCAGGAGCAGTTCTTC. Translation gives CASSLSRGQEQFF.